The clone carrying this T cell receptor (beta chain) was recorded at least ten times. The sample originates from a study of T-cell reconstitution after alpha-beta-depleted transplantation in children. The V and J ends lost 4 bases and 0 bases respectively, with 13 bases between them. Germline V gene lookup returns CDR1 MDHEN and CDR2 SYDVKM. The CDR3 is 15 residues long. It was with unique molecular identifiers that the TCRbeta library was prepared. TCRdb processed the PCR reads anew with MiXCR; each CDR3 protein has one entry. The table has about 350,000 distinct CDR3 sequences, 15% to 20% seen once.

This clonotype was sampled from a male patient between 2 and 10 years old who had a stem cell transplant for acute lymphoblastic leukemia, so the T cells may come from the graft donor. The sample was PBMCs, mostly from graft donor cells, taken 360 days after TCRalphabeta/CD19-depleted stem cell transplant. The chain combines TRBV28 with TRBJ2-7; D is perhaps TRBD2 (6 bases). The DNA of the CDR3 is TGTGCCAGCAGTTCATTAGCGGACACCTCCTACGAGCAGTACTTC. Protein: CASSSLADTSYEQYF.